These T cell receptor beta chains were read from a single sample in a study of T-cell reconstitution after alpha-beta-depleted transplantation in children. TCRdb re-called the PCR reads through MiXCR, storing one row per CDR3 protein. Among a few hundred thousand distinct CDR3 sequences listed, 25% to 30% were seen once. The specimen was PBMCs, collected before TCRalphabeta/CD19-depleted stem cell transplant. The receptors stem from a boy under two years old with Wiskott-Aldrich syndrome, due to receive a stem cell transplant. Each CDR3 is given with its conserved first and last residue. A D gene is named only where the DNA matches it firmly. Size tells how often a clone was seen (once, few, many) or the class of an expanded clone, and some rows leave it out.

abundance | d_gene | j_gene | v_gene | CDR3aa | CDR3nt
NA | NA | TRBJ1-3 | TRBV29-1 | CSVSGRLSGNTIYF | TGCAGCGTTTCAGGCAGGCTCTCTGGAAACACCATATATTTT
once | NA | TRBJ2-1 | TRBV5-1 | CASRWEKEQFF | TGCGCCAGCAGGTGGGAGAAGGAGCAGTTCTTC
few | NA | TRBJ2-7 | TRBV6-2/TRBV6-3 | CASSQGRSSYEQYF | TGTGCCAGCAGCCAGGGACGGAGCTCCTACGAGCAGTACTTC
NA | NA | TRBJ2-5 | TRBV5-1 | CASSLVKGPVGKETQYF | TGCGCCAGCAGCTTGGTCAAGGGGCCCGTAGGTAAAGAGACCCAGTACTTC
NA | TRBD1 | TRBJ2-5 | TRBV28 | CASRPTGTVETQYF | TGTGCCAGCAGACCAACCGGGACAGTAGAGACCCAGTACTTC
NA | NA | TRBJ2-3 | TRBV5-1 | CASGASHSDTQYF | TGCGCCAGCGGGGCTAGCCACTCCGATACGCAGTATTTT
NA | NA | TRBJ2-1 | TRBV27 | CASSLWTPRGEQFF | TGTGCCAGCAGTTTATGGACGCCCAGGGGTGAGCAGTTCTTC
few | TRBD2 | TRBJ2-5 | TRBV5-1 | CASSLAGRNQETQYF | TGCGCCAGCAGCTTGGCCGGGAGGAACCAAGAGACCCAGTACTTC
few | NA | TRBJ2-4 | TRBV6-1 | CASSGQGAGKNIQYF | TGTGCCAGCAGTGGCCAAGGGGCGGGCAAAAACATTCAGTACTTC
few | NA | TRBJ2-5 | TRBV7-8 | CASRGGGQETQYF | TGTGCCAGCCGTGGAGGGGGCCAAGAGACCCAGTACTTC
NA | NA | TRBJ1-6 | TRBV12-3/TRBV12-4 | CASSSRGQDSPLHF | TGTGCCAGCAGTTCCCGGGGGCAGGATTCACCCCTCCACTTT
few | NA | TRBJ2-1 | TRBV6-5 | CASSYVRTRPYNEQFF | TGTGCCAGCAGTTACGTTCGAACTAGACCCTACAATGAGCAGTTCTTC
few | NA | TRBJ2-5 | TRBV5-1 | CASSLEGGAETQYF | TGCGCCAGCAGCTTGGAAGGGGGAGCAGAGACCCAGTACTTC
few | NA | TRBJ2-4 | TRBV20-1 | CSARGQGAKNIQYF | TGCAGTGCTAGAGGCCAGGGAGCCAAAAACATTCAGTACTTC
few | NA | TRBJ2-2 | TRBV5-1 | CASSPRARAGTGELFF | TGCGCCAGCAGCCCTAGGGCGCGGGCGGGCACCGGGGAGCTGTTTTTT
NA | NA | TRBJ2-1 | TRBV20-1 | CSARAGLYNEQFF | TGCAGTGCTAGAGCGGGACTTTACAATGAGCAGTTCTTC
once | TRBD2 | TRBJ2-1 | TRBV5-5 | CASSLPPRDYQGLVQFF | TGTGCCAGCAGCTTGCCCCCCCGGGACTATCAAGGGTTAGTGCAGTTCTTC
few | NA | TRBJ2-4 | TRBV28 | CASTRDGPNIQYF | TGTGCCAGCACCCGGGACGGGCCAAACATTCAGTACTTC
NA | NA | TRBJ2-2 | TRBV18 | CASSPNRQGNTGELFF | TGTGCCAGCTCGCCAAACCGGCAGGGGAACACCGGGGAGCTGTTTTTT
few | NA | TRBJ2-1 | TRBV20-1 | CSATQDFYNEQFF | TGCAGTGCAACCCAGGACTTCTACAATGAGCAGTTCTTC
NA | NA | TRBJ2-7 | TRBV27 | CASSYFRDGLGAYEQYF | TGTGCCAGCAGTTACTTTAGGGACGGGCTAGGGGCCTACGAGCAGTACTTC
NA | NA | TRBJ2-2 | TRBV28 | CASSSLPRVMKWGTGELFF | TGTGCCAGCAGTTCCCTCCCCCGTGTGATGAAGTGGGGCACCGGGGAGCTGTTTTTT
NA | TRBD2 | TRBJ2-7 | TRBV29-1 | CSAKLSGSLYEQYF | TGCAGCGCTAAACTCAGCGGGAGTCTATACGAGCAGTACTTC
NA | TRBD2 | TRBJ2-7 | TRBV29-1 | CSFLAGGPDSDEQYF | TGCAGCTTTTTAGCGGGAGGGCCGGATTCTGACGAGCAGTACTTC
NA | TRBD2 | TRBJ2-1 | TRBV27 | CASSHKKRLAGGYNEQFF | TGTGCCAGCAGCCACAAAAAAAGACTAGCGGGAGGGTACAATGAGCAGTTCTTC
few | NA | TRBJ1-4 | TRBV24-1 | CATSDDGEKLFF | TGTGCCACCAGTGATGACGGTGAAAAACTGTTTTTT
few | NA | TRBJ2-7 | TRBV29-1 | CSVGLNEQYF | TGCAGCGTTGGCCTGAACGAGCAGTACTTC
NA | NA | TRBJ2-1 | TRBV20-1 | CSARSNGASSYNEQFF | TGCAGTGCTAGGTCAAACGGGGCCAGCTCCTACAATGAGCAGTTCTTC